This TCR beta chain was retrieved from a study of OX40 agonist ivuxolimab in advanced cancers. Broadly, across the study: Ivuxolimab was a fully human IgG2 agonistic monoclonal antibody targeting the costimulatory receptor OX40 (CD134). Intravenous ivuxolimab was administered to patients every 2 weeks at six dose levels: 0.01, 0.1, 0.3, 1.5, 3 and 10 mg/kg. Among the 50 to 55 dose-escalation patients, 19 had hepatocellular carcinoma, approximately 15 melanoma, 9 renal cell carcinoma and 9 head and neck cancer. The dose-escalation cohort was about 83% male with a mean age of approximately 60 years, ranging from roughly 23 to 85. Prior anti-PD-1, anti-PD-L1 or anti-CTLA-4 therapy was permitted, and less than 45% of dose-escalation patients had received checkpoint inhibitors. Partial responses were achieved by three dose-escalation patients, of whom one had hepatocellular carcinoma and two had cutaneous melanoma. Peripheral TCRbeta sequencing was intended to test whether TCR sequence diversity was altered and clonal T-cell expansion was caused by ivuxolimab. The paper covers the monotherapy dose-escalation part of the phase I ivuxolimab trial, which included N of about 56 patients.

V is cut by 4 bases and J by 3 bases, and the space between the germline ends is 10 bases. The CDR3 covers 14 residues, taking in both the cysteine and the phenylalanine. Only CDR3 DNA is held: 42 bases, read in frame from base 1. The germline V gene sets CDR1 to SNHLY and CDR2 to FYNNEI. On the study overall, not on this receptor specifically: After ivuxolimab, CD8+ T cells had more expanded clones than CD4+ T cells on average. Low levels of normalized T-cell clonal expansion were also seen in some nonresponding patients. Partial responders in the 0.1-3.0 mg/kg groups had among the lowest normalized peripheral clonal expansion, especially among CD8+ T cells. Antigen specificity was not determined for the clonally expanded peripheral T cells. Clonal expansion of both CD4+ and CD8+ blood T cells was observed from baseline to week 6 at doses 0.1 to 3.0 mg/kg.

For this clone: Its antigen specificity is not known. The record has no base qualities; no much larger clone is one base away.

Genomic DNA was isolated from the sorted cells so that the TCRbeta CDR3 region could be sequenced. The immunoSEQ Assay was used to sequence the TCRbeta CDR3 regions. Drawn from immuneACCESS, this table holds only the in-frame rearrangements with V and J called that TCRdb kept. Clones are partly lost; checked studies trace under half to an unresolved V gene and leave the rest unexplained. The sample profile shows under 90,000 clones; 85% of them were found once. The top ten hold roughly 0.22% of the sample. Patients with a history of autoimmune disease or receiving systemic immunosuppression were excluded from the trial. In every dose cohort, peripheral blood was drawn for TCR sequencing at baseline, cycle 4 day 1, and cycle 7 day 1. Samples were obtained from an open-label, multicenter, first-in-human phase I dose-escalation trial of ivuxolimab. The trial enrolled adults with locally advanced or metastatic head and neck squamous cell, hepatocellular, melanoma or renal cell carcinoma. CD4+ and CD8+ T cells were sorted separately from peripheral blood before TCR sequencing.

The specimen was CD4+ or CD8+ T cells sorted from blood, collected in a trial of the OX40 agonist ivuxolimab. The receptor's source is an adult with an advanced solid tumor such as melanoma, head and neck, liver or kidney cancer. The chain is assembled from TRBV2 and TRBJ1-5; no confident D gene assignment can be made. The CDR3 loop reads CASSGSVLNQPQHF. The DNA is as follows: TGTGCCAGCAGTGGATCGGTCCTCAATCAGCCCCAGCATTTT.